The rows below give T cell receptor beta chains drawn from one sample of a study of T-cell reconstitution after alpha-beta-depleted transplantation in children. One entry per CDR3 protein, called by TCRdb with MiXCR from the PCR reads. Found here are about half a million distinct CDR3 sequences, 9.5% to 15% of them singletons; the top ten hold around 6.1%. Sequences were derived from PBMCs from the stem cell graft donor, sampled from the stem cell graft. These receptors all stem from a human donor who donated a stem cell graft to a child with combined immunodeficiency. Each CDR3 is given with its conserved first and last residue. The D gene is left open where the match is weak. A row's size may be missing; if present it is once, few, many or a size class.

abundance,j_gene,v_gene,d_gene,len,CDR3aa,CDR3nt
.,TRBJ2-3,TRBV28,TRBD2,16,CASSTLAGGWTDTQYF,TGTGCCAGCAGTACCCTAGCGGGGGGTTGGACAGATACGCAGTATTTT
few,TRBJ1-5,TRBV20-1,.,13,CSARGLFNQPQHF,TGCAGTGCTAGAGGTCTTTTCAATCAGCCCCAGCATTTT
many,TRBJ1-1,TRBV11-3,.,15,CASSLGWGGNTEAFF,TGTGCCAGCAGCTTAGGGTGGGGCGGGAACACTGAAGCTTTCTTT
.,TRBJ2-3,TRBV6-1,TRBD2,14,CASMLAGGTDTQYF,TGTGCCAGCATGCTAGCGGGAGGGACAGATACGCAGTATTTT
few,TRBJ2-4,TRBV7-3,.,10,CASSSNIQYF,TGTGCCAGCAGCTCAAACATTCAGTACTTC
.,TRBJ2-2,TRBV7-4,.,16,CASSLARGPFSGELFF,TGTGCCAGCAGCTTAGCAAGGGGCCCATTCTCCGGGGAGCTGTTTTTT
.,TRBJ2-7,TRBV9,.,14,CASSVVGGAYEQYF,TGTGCCAGCAGCGTAGTCGGCGGGGCCTACGAGCAGTACTTC
many,TRBJ2-7,TRBV12-3/TRBV12-4,TRBD2,17,CASSPPRLAGPSYEQYF,TGTGCCAGCAGTCCCCCCCGGCTAGCGGGCCCCTCCTACGAGCAGTACTTC
few,TRBJ2-7,TRBV29-1,.,13,CSVEDPTGYEQYF,TGCAGCGTTGAAGACCCTACAGGGTACGAGCAGTACTTC
.,TRBJ1-1,TRBV7-8,.,16,CASSLPPFRGLTEAFF,TGTGCCAGCAGCTTGCCGCCTTTCAGGGGTTTAACTGAAGCTTTCTTT
.,TRBJ2-2,TRBV6-5,.,16,CASSYAGLLAAGELFF,TGTGCCAGCAGTTACGCCGGCCTCCTGGCCGCCGGGGAGCTGTTTTTT
.,TRBJ2-2,TRBV5-1,TRBD1,15,CASSFGTGPTGELFF,TGCGCCAGCAGCTTCGGGACAGGGCCAACCGGGGAGCTGTTTTTT
few,TRBJ2-4,TRBV28,.,12,CASSTGTNIQYF,TGTGCCAGCAGCACCGGGACAAACATTCAGTACTTC